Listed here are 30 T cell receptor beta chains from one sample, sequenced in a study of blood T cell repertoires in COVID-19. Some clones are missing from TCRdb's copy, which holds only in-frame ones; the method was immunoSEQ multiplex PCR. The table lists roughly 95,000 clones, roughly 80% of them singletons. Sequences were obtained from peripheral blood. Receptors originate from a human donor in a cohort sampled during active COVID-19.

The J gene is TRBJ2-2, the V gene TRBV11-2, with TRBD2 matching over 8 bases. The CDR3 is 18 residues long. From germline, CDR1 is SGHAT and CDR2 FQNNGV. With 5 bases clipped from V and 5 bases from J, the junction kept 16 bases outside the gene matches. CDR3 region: CASSPTGSSGTLTGELFF. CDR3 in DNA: TGTGCCAGCAGCCCAACTGGGAGTAGCGGGACTTTAACCGGGGAGCTGTTTTTT.

The CDR3 region is CASSDLGDRKNTEAFF. The DNA for the CDR3 is TGTGCCAGCAGCGACCTAGGTGACAGGAAGAACACTGAAGCTTTCTTT. This sequence joins TRBV9 and TRBJ1-1, with a tentative D call TRBD1 (6 bases). The V end lost 3 bases, the J end lost 1 base, and 16 bases lay between the germline ends. Germline V CDR1 and CDR2: SGDLS, YYNGEE. This CDR3 has 16 amino acids.

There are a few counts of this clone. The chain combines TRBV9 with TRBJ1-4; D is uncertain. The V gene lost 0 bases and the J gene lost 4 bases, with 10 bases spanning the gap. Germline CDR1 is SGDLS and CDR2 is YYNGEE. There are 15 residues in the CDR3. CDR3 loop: CASSVGWQDNEKLFF. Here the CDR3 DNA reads TGTGCCAGCAGCGTAGGGTGGCAGGATAATGAAAAACTGTTTTTT.

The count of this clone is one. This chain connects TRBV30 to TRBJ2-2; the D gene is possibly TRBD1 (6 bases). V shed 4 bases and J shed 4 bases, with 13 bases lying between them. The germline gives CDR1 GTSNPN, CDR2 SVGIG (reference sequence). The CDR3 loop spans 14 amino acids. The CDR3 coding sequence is TGTGCCTGGACCGGACAGACCGGCACCGGGGAGCTGTTTTTT. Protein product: CAWTGQTGTGELFF.

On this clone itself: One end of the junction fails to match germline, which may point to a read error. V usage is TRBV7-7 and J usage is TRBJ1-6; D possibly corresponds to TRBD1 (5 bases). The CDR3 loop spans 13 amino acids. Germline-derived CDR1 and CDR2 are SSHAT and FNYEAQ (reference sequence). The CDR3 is CASSLGQGSPLHF. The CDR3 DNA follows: TGTGCTAGCAGCTTAGGTCAGGGTTCACCCCTCCACTTT.

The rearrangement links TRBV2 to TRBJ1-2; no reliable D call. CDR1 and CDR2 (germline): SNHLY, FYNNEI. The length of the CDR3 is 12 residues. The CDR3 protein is CTTSGTDYGYTF. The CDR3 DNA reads TGTACAACCTCAGGAACGGACTATGGCTACACCTTC.

CDR3 region: CASSYQQGAIYEQYF. The CDR3 bases are TGTGCCAGCAGTTACCAACAGGGGGCAATCTACGAGCAGTACTTC. The chain is built from TRBV6-2 or TRBV6-3 and TRBJ2-7, with 9 bases identical to TRBD1. The CDR3 sequence is 15 residues long. J was trimmed by 3 bases and V by 2 bases; bases with no gene match: 5. Germline loops: CDR1 MNHEY, CDR2 SVGEGT.

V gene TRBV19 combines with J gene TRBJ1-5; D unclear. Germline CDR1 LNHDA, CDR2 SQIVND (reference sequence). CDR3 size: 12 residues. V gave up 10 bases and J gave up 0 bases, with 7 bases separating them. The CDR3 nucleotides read TGTGCCAAACAGAGTAGCAATCAGCCCCAGCATTTT. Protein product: CAKQSSNQPQHF. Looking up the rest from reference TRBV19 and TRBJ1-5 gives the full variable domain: DGGITQSPKYLFRKEGQNVTLSCEQNLNHDAMYWYRQDPGQGLRLIYYSQIVNDFQKGDIAEGYSVSREKKESFPLTVTSAQKNPTAFYLCAKQSSNQPQHFGDGTRLSIL.

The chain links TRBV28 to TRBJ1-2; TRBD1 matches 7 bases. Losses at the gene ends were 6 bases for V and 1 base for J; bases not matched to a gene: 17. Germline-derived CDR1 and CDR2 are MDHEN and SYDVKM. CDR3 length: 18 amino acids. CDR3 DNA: TGTGCCAGCAGAGGCCCCGACAGGGACTTTTGGAATAACTATGGCTACACCTTC. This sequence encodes CASRGPDRDFWNNYGYTF.

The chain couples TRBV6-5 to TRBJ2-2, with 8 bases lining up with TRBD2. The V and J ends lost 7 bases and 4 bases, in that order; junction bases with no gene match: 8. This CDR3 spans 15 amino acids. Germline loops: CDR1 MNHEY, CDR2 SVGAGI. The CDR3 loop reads CASILGLVSTGELFF. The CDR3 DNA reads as TGTGCCAGCATTCTGGGACTAGTCAGCACCGGGGAGCTGTTTTTT.

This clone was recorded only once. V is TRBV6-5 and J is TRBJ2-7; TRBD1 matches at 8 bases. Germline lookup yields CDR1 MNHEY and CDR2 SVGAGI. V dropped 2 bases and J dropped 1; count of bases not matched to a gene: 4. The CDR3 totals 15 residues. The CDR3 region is CASSYRTGLSYEQYF. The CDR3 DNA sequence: TGTGCCAGCAGTTACAGGACAGGGCTATCCTACGAGCAGTACTTC.

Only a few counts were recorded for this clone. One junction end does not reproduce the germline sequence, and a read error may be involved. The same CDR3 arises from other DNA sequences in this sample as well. The CDR3 DNA sequence: TGTGCCAGCAGTTTAGGACCTAGCGATACGCAGTATTTT. Amino acids: CASSLGPSDTQYF. V and J are TRBV11-3 and TRBJ2-3; tentatively, D is TRBD2 (5 bases). Germline V gives CDR1 SGHNT, CDR2 YENEEA. The CDR3 extends over 13 amino acids.

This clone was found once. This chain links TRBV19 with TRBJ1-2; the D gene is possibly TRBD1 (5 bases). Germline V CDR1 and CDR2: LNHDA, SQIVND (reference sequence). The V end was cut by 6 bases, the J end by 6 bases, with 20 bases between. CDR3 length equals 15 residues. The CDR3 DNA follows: TGTGCCAGTAGCCAAGGCGAATGGGAGGGGAATGGCTACACCTTC. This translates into CASSQGEWEGNGYTF.

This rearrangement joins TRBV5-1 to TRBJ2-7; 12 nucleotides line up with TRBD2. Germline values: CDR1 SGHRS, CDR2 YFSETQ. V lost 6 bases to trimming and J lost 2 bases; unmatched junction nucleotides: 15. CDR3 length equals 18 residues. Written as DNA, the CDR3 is TGCGCCAGCACCCCTCCGGGACTAGCGGGTCCGGGCGCCTACGAGCAGTACTTC. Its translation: CASTPPGLAGPGAYEQYF. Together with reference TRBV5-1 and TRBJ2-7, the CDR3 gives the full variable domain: KAGVTQTPRYLIKTRGQQVTLSCSPISGHRSVSWYQQTPGQGLQFLFEYFSETQRNKGNFPGRFSGRQFSNSRSEMNVSTLELGDSALYLCASTPPGLAGPGAYEQYFGPGTRLTVT.

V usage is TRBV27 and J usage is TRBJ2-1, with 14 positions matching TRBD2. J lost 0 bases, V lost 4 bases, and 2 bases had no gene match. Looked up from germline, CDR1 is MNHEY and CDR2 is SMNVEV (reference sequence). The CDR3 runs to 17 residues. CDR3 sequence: CASSSGTSGSSYNEQFF. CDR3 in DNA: TGTGCCAGCAGTTCCGGGACTAGCGGGAGCTCCTACAATGAGCAGTTCTTC.

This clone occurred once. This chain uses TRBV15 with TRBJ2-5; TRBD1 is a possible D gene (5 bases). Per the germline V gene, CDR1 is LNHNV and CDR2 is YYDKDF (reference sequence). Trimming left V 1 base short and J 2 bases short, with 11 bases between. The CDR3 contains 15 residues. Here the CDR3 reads CATSRAGIQQETQYF. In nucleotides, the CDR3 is TGTGCCACCAGCAGAGCAGGGATTCAACAAGAGACCCAGTACTTC.

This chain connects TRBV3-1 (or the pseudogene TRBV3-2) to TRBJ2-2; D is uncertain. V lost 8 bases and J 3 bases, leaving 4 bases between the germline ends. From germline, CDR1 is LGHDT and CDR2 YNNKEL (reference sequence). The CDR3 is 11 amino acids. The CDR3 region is CASGYTGELFF. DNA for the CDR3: TGTGCCAGCGGCTACACCGGGGAGCTGTTTTTT.

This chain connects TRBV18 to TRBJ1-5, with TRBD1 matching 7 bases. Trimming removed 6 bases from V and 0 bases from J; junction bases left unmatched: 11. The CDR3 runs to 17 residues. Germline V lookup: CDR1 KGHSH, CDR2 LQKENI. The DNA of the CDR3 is TGTGCCAGCTCTCCTCTGGACAGGAGCTATAGCAATCAGCCCCAGCATTTT. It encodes CASSPLDRSYSNQPQHF.

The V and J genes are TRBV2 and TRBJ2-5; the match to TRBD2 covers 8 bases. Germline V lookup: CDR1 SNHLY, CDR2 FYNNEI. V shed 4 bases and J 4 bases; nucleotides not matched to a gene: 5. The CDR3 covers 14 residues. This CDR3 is CASSAGGRLETQYF. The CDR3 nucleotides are TGTGCCAGCAGTGCGGGGGGGCGCTTAGAGACCCAGTACTTC.

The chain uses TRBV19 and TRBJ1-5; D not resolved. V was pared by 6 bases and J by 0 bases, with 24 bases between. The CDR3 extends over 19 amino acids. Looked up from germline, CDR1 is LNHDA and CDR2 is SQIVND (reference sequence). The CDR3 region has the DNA TGTGCCAGTAGCCTCCAAAGACCCAGGAAGGATAATAGCAATCAGCCCCAGCATTTT. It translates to CASSLQRPRKDNSNQPQHF.

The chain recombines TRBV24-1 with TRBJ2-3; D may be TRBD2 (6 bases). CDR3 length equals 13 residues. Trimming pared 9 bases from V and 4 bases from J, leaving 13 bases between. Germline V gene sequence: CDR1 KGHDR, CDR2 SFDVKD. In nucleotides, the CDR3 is TGTGCCACCGGGGACGGCGGGGCAGATACGCAGTATTTT. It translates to CATGDGGADTQYF.

This CDR3 reads CASSPTSGGIGGNEQFF. The CDR3 nucleotides are TGTGCCAGCAGCCCCACTAGCGGGGGAATCGGTGGCAATGAGCAGTTCTTC. The rearrangement joins TRBV11-3 to TRBJ2-1; 11 bases line up with TRBD2. Per germline, CDR1 SGHNT and CDR2 YENEEA. The CDR3 sequence is 17 residues long. The ends lost 5 bases at V and 6 bases at J; junction bases unmatched: 12.

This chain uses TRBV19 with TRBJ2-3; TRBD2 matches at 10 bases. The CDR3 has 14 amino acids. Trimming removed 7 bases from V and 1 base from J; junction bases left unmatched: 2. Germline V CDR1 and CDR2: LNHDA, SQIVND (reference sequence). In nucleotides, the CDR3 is TGTGCCAGTAAACTAGCGGGACGCACAGATACGCAGTATTTT. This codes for CASKLAGRTDTQYF.

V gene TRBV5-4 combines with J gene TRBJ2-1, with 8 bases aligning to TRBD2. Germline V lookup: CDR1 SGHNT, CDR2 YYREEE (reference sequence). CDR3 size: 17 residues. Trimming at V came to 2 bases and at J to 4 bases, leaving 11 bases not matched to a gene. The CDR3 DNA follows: TGTGCCAGCAGCTTCTCTTCGGGAGCGGGAGTATACAATGAGCAGTTCTTC. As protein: CASSFSSGAGVYNEQFF.

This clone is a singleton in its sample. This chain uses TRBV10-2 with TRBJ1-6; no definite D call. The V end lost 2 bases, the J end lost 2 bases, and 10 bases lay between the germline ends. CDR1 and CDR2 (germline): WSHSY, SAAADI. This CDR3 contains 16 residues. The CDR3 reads CASSESRGTYNSPLHF. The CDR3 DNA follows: TGCGCCAGCAGTGAGAGTCGGGGAACCTATAATTCACCCCTCCACTTT.

In DNA, the CDR3 is TGTGCCAGTCGGGACAGAGGACAGCTAGCTAACTATGGCTACACCTTC. Protein sequence: CASRDRGQLANYGYTF. The chain has TRBV19 and TRBJ1-2; 7 nucleotides align to TRBD1. The CDR3 has 16 amino acids. Germline V gives CDR1 LNHDA, CDR2 SQIVND (reference sequence). With V trimmed by 8 bases and J by 0 bases, 12 bases remained unmatched.

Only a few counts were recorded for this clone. This chain's CDR3 is CASRRVSPLHF. DNA of the CDR3: TGTGCCAGCAGGCGGGTTTCACCCCTCCACTTT. This rearrangement joins TRBV21-1 to TRBJ1-6. TRBV21-1 has pseudogene status. This CDR3 is built from 11 residues.

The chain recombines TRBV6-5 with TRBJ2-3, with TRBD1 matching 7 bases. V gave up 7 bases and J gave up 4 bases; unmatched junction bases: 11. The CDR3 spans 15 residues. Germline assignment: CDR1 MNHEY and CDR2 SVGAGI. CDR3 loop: CASTELGQVADTQYF. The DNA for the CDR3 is TGTGCCAGCACCGAGTTAGGACAGGTCGCAGATACGCAGTATTTT.

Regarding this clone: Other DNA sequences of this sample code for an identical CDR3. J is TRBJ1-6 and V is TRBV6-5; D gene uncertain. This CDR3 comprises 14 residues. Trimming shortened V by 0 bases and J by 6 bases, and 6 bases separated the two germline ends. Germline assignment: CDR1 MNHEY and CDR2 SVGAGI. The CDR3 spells CASSYSSFNSPLHF. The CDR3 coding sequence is TGTGCCAGCAGTTACTCCAGTTTTAATTCACCCCTCCACTTT.

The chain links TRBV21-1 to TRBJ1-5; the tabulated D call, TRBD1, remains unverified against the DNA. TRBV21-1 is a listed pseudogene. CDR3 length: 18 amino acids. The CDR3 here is CASSPGQPRRKGDQPQHF. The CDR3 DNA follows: TGTGCCAGCTCTCCGGGACAACCGAGACGGAAAGGGGATCAGCCCCAGCATTTT.